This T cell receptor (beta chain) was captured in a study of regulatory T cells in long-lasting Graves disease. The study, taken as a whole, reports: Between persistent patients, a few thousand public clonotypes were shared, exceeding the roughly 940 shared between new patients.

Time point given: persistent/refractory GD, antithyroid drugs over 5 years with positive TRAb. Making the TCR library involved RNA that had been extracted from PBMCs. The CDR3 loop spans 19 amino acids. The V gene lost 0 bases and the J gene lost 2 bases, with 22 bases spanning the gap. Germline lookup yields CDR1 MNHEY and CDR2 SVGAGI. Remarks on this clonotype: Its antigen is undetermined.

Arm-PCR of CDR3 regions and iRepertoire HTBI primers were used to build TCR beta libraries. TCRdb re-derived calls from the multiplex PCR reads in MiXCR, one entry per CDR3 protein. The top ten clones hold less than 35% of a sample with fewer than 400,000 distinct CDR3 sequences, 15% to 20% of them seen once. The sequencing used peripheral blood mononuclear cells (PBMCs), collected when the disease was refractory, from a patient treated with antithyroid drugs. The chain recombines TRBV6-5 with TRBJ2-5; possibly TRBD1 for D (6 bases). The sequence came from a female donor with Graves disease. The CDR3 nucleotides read TGTGCCAGCAGTTACTCAGCCTGGCAGGGAGAGGGGGTGCAAGAGACCCAGTACTTC. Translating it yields CASSYSAWQGEGVQETQYF.